Following are 3 T cell receptor beta chains from one sample sequenced in a study of blood T cell repertoires in COVID-19. Here immunoSEQ multiplex PCR was the method, and the copy in TCRdb shows in-frame clones only, minus some. The sample lists 35,000 to 50,000 clones, around four fifths occurring once. Source material: peripheral blood. The receptors stem from a woman of 80 years or more with acute or convalescent COVID-19.

This rearrangement joins TRBV6-8 to TRBJ1-5; D gene unclear. The germline CDR1 and CDR2 sequences are MNHGY and SAAAGT. Trimming left V 8 bases short and J 8 bases short, with 7 bases between. This CDR3 contains 10 residues. CDR3 in amino acids: CASPGEPQHF. DNA for the CDR3: TGTGCCAGCCCCGGTGAGCCCCAGCATTTT.

The chain's CDR3 is CASSSRQGGNNEQFF. As DNA, the CDR3 is TGCGCCAGCAGTTCAAGACAGGGGGGTAACAATGAGCAGTTCTTC. The gene calls are TRBV5-1 and TRBJ2-1; TRBD1 matches 9 bases. CDR1 and CDR2 from the germline V gene are SGHRS and YFSETQ. The CDR3 has 15 amino acids. After removal of 5 bases from V and 5 bases from J, the junction contained 8 bases not matched to a gene.

V gene TRBV5-1 combines with J gene TRBJ2-3; D is possibly TRBD2 (5 bases). V lost 0 bases and J 3 bases, leaving 14 bases between the germline ends. The CDR3 consists of 16 residues. Germline V lookup: CDR1 SGHRS, CDR2 YFSETQ. CDR3 nucleotides: TGCGCCAGCAGCTTGGTGGGGAGCGGAGCTACAGATACGCAGTATTTT. Translated, it gives CASSLVGSGATDTQYF.